At least ten counts were recorded for the clone carrying this T cell receptor (beta chain). The antigen is not known. An end of the junction does not agree with germline; a read error may underlie this. This sample is part of a study of T cells in Graves' hyperthyroidism and ophthalmopathy. A lack of ophthalmopathy progression within 18 months defined stable Graves' hyperthyroidism. Uncontrolled infection, other autoimmune disease, pregnancy and lactation each barred patients from inclusion. Germline V CDR1 and CDR2: SGHTA, FQGNSA. This CDR3 spans 14 amino acids. TCR beta CDR3 regions were amplified from RNA. First-round RT-PCR of the TCR CDR3 relied on the HTBI primer set. TCRdb reanalysed the multiplex PCR reads using MiXCR and keeps one entry per CDR3 protein. Among some 740,000 distinct CDR3 sequences listed, approximately 14% were seen once. Study-level results: A model of 13 V-J pairs discriminated ophthalmopathy from stable hyperthyroidism. Most expanded thyroid clonotypes above 0.001 recurred in blood.

Sequencing was done on a sample of blood. This clonotype was obtained from a woman between 18 and 29 years old with Graves' hyperthyroidism. The chain joins TRBV7-2 to TRBJ2-1; 8 bases agree with TRBD1. CDR3 region: CASRLDRGWGEQFF. Written as DNA, the CDR3 is TGTGCCAGCAGATTAGACAGGGGTTGGGGTGAGCAGTTCTTC.